These T cell receptor beta chains were read from a single sample in a study of blood T cells in healthy people across ages. MiXCR, run by TCRdb on the 5' RACE reads, gives a single entry per CDR3 protein. In the table there are over 1,500,000 distinct CDR3 sequences, around 42% of which are singletons. The sequenced sample was blood. These receptor sequences come from a human donor in good health. The CDR3 runs from the conserved cysteine through the conserved F or W. Rows give clone size only sometimes, using once, few, many, or a class for an expanded clone.

. | TRBV15 | CAASPRSPKLFF
few | TRBV18 | CASSPPQGGGTQYF
. | TRBV29-1 | CSVAKWTGVGYGYTF
. | TRBV20-1 | CSAWVASGYEQYF
. | TRBV20-1 | CSASPASTDTQYF
. | TRBV20-1 | CSASTRSRDRGRETQYF
. | TRBV2 | CASSGSREAATQYF
. | TRBV25-1 | CASSDTSSRGGAFF
. | TRBV27 | CASSLIGTGGQPQHF
. | TRBV5-1 | CASSLALPGTGIEETQYF
. | TRBV7-9 | CASSLFSGGSLYNEQFF
few | TRBV5-1 | CASSLAGSRTEAFF
few | TRBV9 | CASSARTGRDYGYTF
. | TRBV12-3/TRBV12-4 | CASSFTLAGAPMSETQFF
once | TRBV14 | CASSQGRDLGYTF
. | TRBV7-2 | CASSLQISSSTDTQYF
. | TRBV11-1 | CASSQTSGSSEQFF
few | TRBV5-1 | CASSLQTTHTDTQYF
. | TRBV6-2/TRBV6-3 | CASSYSRRDQGPGQGLYEQYF
. | TRBV12-3/TRBV12-4 | CASSLSGQPQHNGKTDTQYF
few | TRBV7-2 | CASSFEGSLYNEQFF
. | TRBV5-1 | CASSLYKDRGGPRPMNTEAFF
few | TRBV7-2 | CASSPGTRFRDTEAFF
once | TRBV20-1 | CSAWTSGTYDEQFF
. | TRBV29-1 | CSVFRQGVRGYTF
. | TRBV7-9 | CASSPPRGYTDTQYF
. | TRBV7-9 | CASSGRTGTHGYTF
. | TRBV10-3 | CATKIFRGLNEQFF
. | TRBV5-1 | CASSLEGYPYYEQYF
. | TRBV24-1 | CATRGGQGAIGELFF
. | TRBV7-9 | CASNFTSEQFF
few | TRBV20-1 | CSATGTSGGDTDTQYF
. | TRBV9 | CASNGQGTHEQYF
few | TRBV4-1 | CASSQRLAGGPNQETQYF
. | TRBV7-2 | CASSFFGDLSYEQYF
. | TRBV29-1 | CSTLSGRGHSYEQYF
. | TRBV28 | CASSLIRGGEFF
. | TRBV5-1 | CASSLGASLAPNGYTF
few | TRBV6-5 | CASQGCQPQHF
few | TRBV2 | CASSEGAGHGEQFF
. | TRBV13 | CASSLWTASTDTQYF